The 27 T cell receptor beta chains reported below all come from one sample, sequenced in a study of a mutant IDH1 vaccine in newly diagnosed glioma. Libraries were prepared by immunoSEQ multiplex PCR; TCRdb keeps only in-frame clonotypes and omits some of them. The sample comprises about 25,000 clones, 77% of which are singletons, and roughly a tenth rests with the top ten. Time point defined: week 5, during vaccination. The content of each vaccine dose was 300 ug of mutant IDH1 20-mer peptide, and topical imiquimod accompanied it. No cognate antigen is known for these TCRs. The sequences come from PBMCs, collected from a glioma patient whose treatment included an IDH1 peptide vaccine. All receptors derive from a man aged 35 to 55 with glioma.

This sequence joins TRBV13 and TRBJ1-2; 10 bases match TRBD1. The germline CDR1 and CDR2 sequences are PRHDT and FYEKMQ (reference sequence). CDR3 length: 16 residues. J was trimmed by 6 bases and V by 2 bases; bases with no gene match: 9. The CDR3 loop is CASSLRAPGTGDGYTF. As DNA, the CDR3 is TGTGCCAGCAGCTTAAGGGCCCCTGGGACAGGGGATGGCTACACCTTC.

V is TRBV9 and J is TRBJ2-3, with D tentatively TRBD1 or TRBD2 (6 bases each). CDR1 is SGDLS and CDR2 is YYNGEE in the germline V gene. There are 16 residues in the CDR3. V dropped 0 bases and J dropped 9 bases, with 20 bases sitting between them. The CDR3 region has the DNA TGTGCCAGCAGCGTAGAGGGGGGTCGAAACAGGGACACGCAGTATTTT. Protein product: CASSVEGGRNRDTQYF.

The chain carries TRBV6-5 and TRBJ2-5; unclear D gene. Germline assignment: CDR1 MNHEY and CDR2 SVGAGI. The CDR3 spans 15 residues. The V and J ends lost 2 bases and 1 base respectively, with 11 bases between them. The CDR3 DNA reads as TGTGCCAGCAGTTACGGTACGGCAAGCCAAGAGACCCAGTACTTC. Translation: CASSYGTASQETQYF.

This CDR3 reads CASSWSGNTEAFF. For the CDR3, the DNA is TGTGCCAGCAGCTGGTCGGGGAACACTGAAGCTTTCTTT. This chain uses TRBV27 with TRBJ1-1; D remains unclear. The CDR3 extends over 13 amino acids. The germline V gene encodes CDR1 MNHEY and CDR2 SMNVEV (reference sequence). V was shortened by 6 bases and J by 1 base, with 9 bases between the two germline ends.

The DNA for the CDR3 is TGTGCCAGCAGCCGGGCACAGGGCATGGACACCATATATTTT. It is translated as CASSRAQGMDTIYF. The J gene is TRBJ1-3, the V gene TRBV11-2, with TRBD1 as a possible D gene (6 bases). CDR3 length: 14 residues. Trimming pared 5 bases from V and 8 bases from J, leaving 16 bases between. CDR1 and CDR2 (germline): SGHAT, FQNNGV.

The chain has TRBV6-5 and TRBJ1-3, with TRBD1 matching 7 bases. This CDR3 region has 14 residues. With V trimmed by 5 bases and J by 9 bases, 10 bases remained unmatched. Germline CDR1 reads MNHEY; CDR2 reads SVGAGI. The CDR3 sequence is CASSPMTGMTTIYF. The CDR3, as DNA: TGTGCCAGCAGTCCGATGACAGGGATGACCACCATATATTTT.

This chain joins TRBV23-1 and TRBJ2-7; 12 nucleotides agree with TRBD2. TRBV23-1 has ORF status, its function being uncertain. CDR3 length: 19 amino acids. V was pared by 0 bases and J by 3 bases, with 12 bases of the junction left unmatched. CDR3 sequence reads: CASSQSELAGGPSVYEQYV. The CDR3 DNA sequence: TGCGCCAGCAGTCAATCGGAACTAGCGGGAGGCCCAAGCGTCTACGAGCAGTACGTC.

This clone was detected once. The chain couples TRBV2 to TRBJ2-5; D gene unclear. The J call may be incorrect, as the DNA end agrees better with TRBJ2-7. Germline loops: CDR1 SNHLY, CDR2 FYNNEI. CDR3 size: 14 residues. CDR3 region: CASSDTLKPYEQYF. The DNA of the CDR3 is TGTGCCAGCAGTGACACATTAAAACCCTACGAGCAGTACTTC.

The chain joins TRBV4-3 to TRBJ2-3, with a possible D match to TRBD1 (6 bases). Germline V lookup: CDR1 LGHNA, CDR2 YSLEER. The V end was cut by 2 bases, the J end by 7 bases, with 22 bases between. This CDR3 spans 17 amino acids. The CDR3 DNA is TGCGCCAGCAGCCAATCTAAGGGACAAGGAAGGGCAAATACGCAGTATTTT. Translated: CASSQSKGQGRANTQYF.

The chain combines TRBV21-1 with TRBJ2-5; TRBD2, as called in the table, went unchecked against the DNA. TRBV21-1 is tagged as a pseudogene. The CDR3 totals 14 residues. CDR3 DNA: TGTGCCAGCAGCCACCTCTTAGTCCCGGAGACCCAGTACTTC. It encodes CASSHLLVPETQYF.

The chain employs TRBV6-1 and TRBJ2-7; D might be TRBD2 (6 bases). Trimming pared 5 bases from V and 5 bases from J, leaving 13 bases between. Germline CDR1 is MNHNS and CDR2 is SASEGT. The CDR3 spans 13 residues. The CDR3 here is CASSLDGGDEQYF. In nucleotides, the CDR3 is TGTGCCAGCAGTCTCGACGGAGGGGACGAGCAGTACTTC.

This chain connects TRBV14 to TRBJ2-7; D is possibly TRBD1 or TRBD2 (5 bases each). This CDR3 contains 15 residues. V was cut by 1 base and J by 0 bases, with 10 bases left in between. Germline loops: CDR1 SGHDN, CDR2 FVKESK. The CDR3 nucleotides read TGTGCCAGCAGCCAAGGTCGGGGCACCTCCTACGAGCAGTACTTC. It specifies CASSQGRGTSYEQYF.

This chain links TRBV19 with TRBJ1-2; no definite D call. With 1 base removed from V and 4 bases from J, the gap between germline ends came to 10 bases. In germline, CDR1 is LNHDA, CDR2 SQIVND (reference sequence). The CDR3 is made up of 14 amino acids. CDR3 coding DNA: TGTGCCAGTAGTATAGTCGGACGGGCCTATGGCTACACCTTC. Encoded protein: CASSIVGRAYGYTF. Based on the CDR3 plus reference TRBV19 and TRBJ1-2, the full variable domain is DGGITQSPKYLFRKEGQNVTLSCEQNLNHDAMYWYRQDPGQGLRLIYYSQIVNDFQKGDIAEGYSVSREKKESFPLTVTSAQKNPTAFYLCASSIVGRAYGYTFGSGTRLTVV.

The chain has TRBV29-1 and TRBJ2-3; weak D call: TRBD1 (6 bases). This CDR3 contains 14 residues. Germline V gene lookup returns CDR1 SQVTM and CDR2 ANQGSEA. Trimming stripped 6 bases from V and 1 base from J, with 14 bases between. This chain's CDR3 is CSVYRESRTDTQYF. The CDR3 region has the DNA TGCAGCGTCTACAGGGAGTCACGCACAGATACGCAGTATTTT.

The chain employs TRBV6-6 and TRBJ2-1, with 7 nucleotides matching TRBD2. V was pared by 3 bases and J by 0 bases, with 5 bases of the junction left unmatched. CDR1 and CDR2 from the germline V gene are MNHNY and SVGAGI (reference sequence). The CDR3 consists of 16 residues. This CDR3 reads CASSYSGGSSYNEQFF. The CDR3 nucleotides read TGTGCCAGCAGTTATAGCGGCGGGAGCTCCTACAATGAGCAGTTCTTC.

This sequence joins TRBV29-1 and TRBJ2-1; a possible D gene is TRBD2 (6 bases). V was clipped by 4 bases and J by 15 bases, with 13 bases between them. The CDR3 is 10 residues long. Germline CDR1 SQVTM, CDR2 ANQGSEA. The CDR3 DNA sequence: TGCAGCGTTGGCGGGGCCGCGACGTTCTTC. It translates to CSVGGAATFF.

The chain employs TRBV7-9 and TRBJ2-1; 7 nucleotides match TRBD2. Trimming cost V 5 bases and J 12 bases; bases outside gene matches: 4. Germline lookup yields CDR1 SEHNR and CDR2 FQNEAQ (reference sequence). This CDR3 is built from 11 residues. The CDR3 sequence is CASSLWEGQFF. CDR3 sequence (DNA): TGTGCCAGCAGCCTTTGGGAGGGGCAGTTCTTC.

This clone was seen only once. The rearrangement uses TRBV7-8 and TRBJ2-1, with 12 bases lining up with TRBD2. This CDR3 comprises 17 residues. Per germline, CDR1 SGHVS and CDR2 FQNEAQ. J was trimmed by 6 bases and V by 5 bases; bases with no gene match: 11. DNA of the CDR3: TGTGCCAGCAGCAAAAGACTAGCGGGGGCGGGAGGCAATGAGCAGTTCTTC. Amino acid sequence: CASSKRLAGAGGNEQFF. Using reference TRBV7-8 and TRBJ2-1 for the parts outside the CDR3, the full variable domain is GAGVSQSPRYKVAKRGQDVALRCDPISGHVSLFWYQQALGQGPEFLTYFQNEAQLDKSGLPSDRFFAERPEGSVSTLKIQRTQQEDSAVYLCASSKRLAGAGGNEQFFGPGTRLTVL.

This clone was observed a few times. The chain uses TRBV4-1 and TRBJ1-5, with D possibly TRBD1 on 6 matching bases. CDR3 size: 17 residues. Germline V CDR1 and CDR2: MGHRA, YSYEKL. The V end lost 5 bases, the J end lost 0 bases, and 17 bases lay between the germline ends. CDR3 DNA: TGCGCCAGCAGCTCCCCGGGGGCCCCCTATAGCAATCAGCCCCAGCATTTT. Its protein product is CASSSPGAPYSNQPQHF.

CDR3 sequence reads: CAISPEGGGTEAFF. The CDR3 region has the DNA TGTGCCATCAGTCCCGAGGGGGGGGGCACTGAAGCTTTCTTT. The J gene is TRBJ1-1, the V gene TRBV10-3; D might be TRBD1 (6 bases). The CDR3 has 14 residues. Per the germline V gene, CDR1 is ENHRY and CDR2 is SYGVKD. V was cut by 5 bases and J by 4 bases, with 14 bases left in between.

The chain links TRBV4-1 to TRBJ2-2; unclear D gene. This CDR3 is 15 amino acids long. Germline CDR1 MGHRA, CDR2 YSYEKL. Trimming stripped 3 bases from V and 6 bases from J, with 14 bases between. The CDR3 loop reads CASSQGWSEPGELFF. The CDR3, as DNA: TGCGCCAGCAGCCAGGGTTGGAGTGAGCCCGGGGAGCTGTTTTTT.

This clone was picked up one time. The rearrangement joins TRBV7-6 to TRBJ1-1, with unresolved D. Germline V lookup: CDR1 SGHVS, CDR2 FNYEAQ. The CDR3 is 14 residues long. Trimming left V 5 bases short and J 1 base short, with 11 bases between. The CDR3 loop is CASSPSRENTEAFF. DNA for the CDR3: TGTGCCAGCAGCCCGAGTCGGGAGAACACTGAAGCTTTCTTT. The variable domain in full, with the rest retrieved from reference TRBV7-6 and TRBJ1-1, is GAGVSQSPRYKVTKRGQDVALRCDPISGHVSLYWYRQALGQGPEFLTYFNYEAQQDKSGLPNDRFSAERPEGSISTLTIQRTEQRDSAMYRCASSPSRENTEAFFGQGTRLTVV.

The chain combines TRBV28 with TRBJ2-7; D is uncertain. The CDR3 runs 14 residues. V lost 6 bases and J lost 2, with 14 bases in between. CDR1 MDHEN and CDR2 SYDVKM come from the germline V gene. CDR3 protein: CASSSTLGAYEQYV. The CDR3 nucleotides are TGTGCCAGCAGCTCTACCCTAGGAGCCTACGAGCAGTACGTC.

The V and J genes are TRBV11-2 and TRBJ1-2; D perhaps matches TRBD1 (5 bases). V gave up 6 bases and J gave up 2 bases, with 13 bases separating them. Germline CDR1 and CDR2: SGHAT and FQNNGV. This CDR3 contains 14 residues. CDR3 bases: TGTGCCAGCAGTGCCAATTCAGGGAACTATGGCTACACCTTC. Its translation: CASSANSGNYGYTF.

The chain carries TRBV7-9 and TRBJ2-2; D is undetermined. Trimming left V 8 bases short and J 6 bases short, with 7 bases between. CDR3 length: 11 residues. CDR1 and CDR2 (germline): SEHNR, FQNEAQ (reference sequence). CDR3 sequence reads: CASQPSGELFF. The CDR3 DNA sequence: TGTGCCAGCCAGCCGTCCGGGGAGCTGTTTTTT.

The rearrangement joins TRBV21-1 to TRBJ2-5; the table calls TRBD2, which could not be checked here. TRBV21-1 is noted as a pseudogene. This CDR3 has 13 amino acids. For the CDR3, the DNA is TGTGCCAGCAGCACCCGACTCAGAAGGTCCCAGTACTTC. Translation: CASSTRLRRSQYF.

The chain's CDR3 is CASRWQLNTEAFF. The CDR3 DNA follows: TGTGCCAGCCGGTGGCAGTTGAACACTGAAGCTTTCTTT. This sequence joins TRBV2 and TRBJ1-1; no reliable D call. V gave up 8 bases and J gave up 0 bases, with 10 bases separating them. Per the germline V gene, CDR1 is SNHLY and CDR2 is FYNNEI. This CDR3 comprises 13 residues.